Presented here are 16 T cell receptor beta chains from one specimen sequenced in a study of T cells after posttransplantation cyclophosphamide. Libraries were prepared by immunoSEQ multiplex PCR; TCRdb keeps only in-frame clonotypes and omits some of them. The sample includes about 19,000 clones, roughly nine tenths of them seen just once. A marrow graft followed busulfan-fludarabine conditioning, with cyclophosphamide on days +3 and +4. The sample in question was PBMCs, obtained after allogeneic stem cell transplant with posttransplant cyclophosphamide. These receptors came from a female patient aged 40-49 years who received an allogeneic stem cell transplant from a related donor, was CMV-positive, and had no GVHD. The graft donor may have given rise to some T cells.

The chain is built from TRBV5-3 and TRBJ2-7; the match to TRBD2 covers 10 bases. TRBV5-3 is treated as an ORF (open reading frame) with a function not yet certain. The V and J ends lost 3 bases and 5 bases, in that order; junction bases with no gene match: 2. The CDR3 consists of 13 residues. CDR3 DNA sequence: TGTGCCAGAAGCTCCGGGACTAGCGACGAGCAGTACTTC. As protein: CARSSGTSDEQYF.

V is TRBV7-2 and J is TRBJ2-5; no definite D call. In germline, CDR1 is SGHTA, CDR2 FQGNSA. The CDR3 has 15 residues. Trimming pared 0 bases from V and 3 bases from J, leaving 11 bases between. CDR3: CASSLAHGRKETQYF. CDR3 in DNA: TGTGCCAGCAGCTTAGCGCATGGCAGAAAAGAGACCCAGTACTTC.

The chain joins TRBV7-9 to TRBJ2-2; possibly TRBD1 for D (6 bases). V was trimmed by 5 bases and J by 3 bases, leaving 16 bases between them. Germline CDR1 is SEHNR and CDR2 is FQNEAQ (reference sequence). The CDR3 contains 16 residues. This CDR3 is CASSLKGVGDTGELFF. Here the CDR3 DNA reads TGTGCCAGCAGCCTAAAGGGGGTCGGAGACACCGGGGAGCTGTTTTTT.

The CDR3 spells CSARVRAGGYTF. CDR3 nucleotide sequence: TGCAGCGCCCGGGTTAGGGCGGGTGGCTACACCTTC. J is TRBJ1-2 and V is TRBV29-1; D call uncertain. The ends were cut back, 7 bases at V and 7 bases at J, with 16 bases in the middle. The germline V gene has CDR1 SQVTM and CDR2 ANQGSEA. The CDR3 has 12 residues.

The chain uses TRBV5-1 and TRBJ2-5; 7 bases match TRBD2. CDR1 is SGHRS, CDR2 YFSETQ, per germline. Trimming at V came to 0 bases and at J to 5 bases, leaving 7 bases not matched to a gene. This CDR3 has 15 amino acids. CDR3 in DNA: TGCGCCAGCAGCTTGGGGCTAGCGGAGGGGGAGACCCAGTACTTC. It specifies CASSLGLAEGETQYF.

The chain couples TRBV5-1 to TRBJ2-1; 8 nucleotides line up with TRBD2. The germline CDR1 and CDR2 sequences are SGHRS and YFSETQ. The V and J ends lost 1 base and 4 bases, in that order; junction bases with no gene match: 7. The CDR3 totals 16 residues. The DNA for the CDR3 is TGCGCCAGCAGCTTGAAGTCTAGCGGGCTTTACAATGAGCAGTTCTTC. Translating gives CASSLKSSGLYNEQFF.

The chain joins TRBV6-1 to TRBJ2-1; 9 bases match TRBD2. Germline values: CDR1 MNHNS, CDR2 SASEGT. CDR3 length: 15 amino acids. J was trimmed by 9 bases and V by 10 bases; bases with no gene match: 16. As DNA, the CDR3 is TGTGCCATTTCCGCGGGCGGGACTAGCTTTATTGAGCAGTTCTTC. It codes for CAISAGGTSFIEQFF.

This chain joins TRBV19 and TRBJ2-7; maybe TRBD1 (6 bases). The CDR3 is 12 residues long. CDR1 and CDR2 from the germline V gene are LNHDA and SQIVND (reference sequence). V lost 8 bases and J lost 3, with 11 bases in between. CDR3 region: CASGQMGYEQYF. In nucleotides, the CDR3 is TGTGCCAGTGGACAGATGGGCTACGAGCAGTACTTC. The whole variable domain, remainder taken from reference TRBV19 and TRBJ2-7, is DGGITQSPKYLFRKEGQNVTLSCEQNLNHDAMYWYRQDPGQGLRLIYYSQIVNDFQKGDIAEGYSVSREKKESFPLTVTSAQKNPTAFYLCASGQMGYEQYFGPGTRLTVT.

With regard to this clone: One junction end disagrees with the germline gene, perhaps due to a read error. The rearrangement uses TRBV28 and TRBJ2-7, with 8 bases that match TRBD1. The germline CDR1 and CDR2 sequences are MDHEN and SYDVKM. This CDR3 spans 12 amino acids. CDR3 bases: TGTGCCAGCAGTTCCCAAACCGCAGGGGGCGACTTC. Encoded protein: CASSSQTAGGDF.

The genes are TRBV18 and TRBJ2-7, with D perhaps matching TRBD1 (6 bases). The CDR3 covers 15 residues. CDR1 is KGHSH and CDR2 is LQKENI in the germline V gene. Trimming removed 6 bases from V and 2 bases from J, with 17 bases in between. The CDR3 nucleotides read TGTGCCAGCTCGCAAACAGGGTTTTTTGCCTACGAGCAGTACTTC. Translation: CASSQTGFFAYEQYF. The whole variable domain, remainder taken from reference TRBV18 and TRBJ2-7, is NAGVMQNPRHLVRRRGQEARLRCSPMKGHSHVYWYRQLPEEGLKFMVYLQKENIIDESGMPKERFSAEFPKEGPSILRIQQVVRGDSAAYFCASSQTGFFAYEQYFGPGTRLTVT.

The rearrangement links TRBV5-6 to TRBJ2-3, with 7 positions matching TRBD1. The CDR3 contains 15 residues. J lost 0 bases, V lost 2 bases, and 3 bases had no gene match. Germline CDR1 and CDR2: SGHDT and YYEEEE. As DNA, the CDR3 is TGTGCCAGCAGCTTCCCGGACAGGAGCACAGATACGCAGTATTTT. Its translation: CASSFPDRSTDTQYF.

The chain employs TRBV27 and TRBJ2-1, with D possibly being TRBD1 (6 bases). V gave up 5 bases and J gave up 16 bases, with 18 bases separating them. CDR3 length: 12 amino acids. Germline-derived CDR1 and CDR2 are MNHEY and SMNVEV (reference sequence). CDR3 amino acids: CASSGVQGSLFF. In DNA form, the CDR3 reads TGTGCCAGCAGTGGAGTCCAGGGGTCTTTATTCTTC.

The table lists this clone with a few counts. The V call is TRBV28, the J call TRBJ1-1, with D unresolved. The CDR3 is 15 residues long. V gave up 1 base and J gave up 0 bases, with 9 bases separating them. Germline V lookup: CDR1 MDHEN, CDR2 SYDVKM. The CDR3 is CASSLFGPVNTEAFF. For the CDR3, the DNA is TGTGCCAGCAGTTTATTTGGGCCAGTGAACACTGAAGCTTTCTTT.

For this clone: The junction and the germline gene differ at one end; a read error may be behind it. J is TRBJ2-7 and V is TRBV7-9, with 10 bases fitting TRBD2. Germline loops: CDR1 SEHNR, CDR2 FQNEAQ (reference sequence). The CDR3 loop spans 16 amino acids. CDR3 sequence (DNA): TGTGCCAGCAGCTTGTATCTAGCGGGAGTGTCCTCCGAGCAGTACTTC. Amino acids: CASSLYLAGVSSEQYF.

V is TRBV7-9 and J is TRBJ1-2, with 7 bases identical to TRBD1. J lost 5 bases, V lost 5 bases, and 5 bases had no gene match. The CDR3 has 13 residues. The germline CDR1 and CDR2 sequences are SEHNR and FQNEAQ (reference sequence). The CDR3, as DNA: TGTGCCAGCAGCCCGGGACAGCGATATGGCTACACCTTC. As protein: CASSPGQRYGYTF.

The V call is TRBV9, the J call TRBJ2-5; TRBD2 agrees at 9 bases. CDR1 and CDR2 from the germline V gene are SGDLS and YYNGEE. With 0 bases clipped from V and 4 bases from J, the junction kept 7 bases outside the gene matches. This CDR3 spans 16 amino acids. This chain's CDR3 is CASSVEPAGGGETQYF. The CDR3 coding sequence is TGTGCCAGCAGCGTAGAGCCAGCGGGAGGAGGAGAGACCCAGTACTTC.